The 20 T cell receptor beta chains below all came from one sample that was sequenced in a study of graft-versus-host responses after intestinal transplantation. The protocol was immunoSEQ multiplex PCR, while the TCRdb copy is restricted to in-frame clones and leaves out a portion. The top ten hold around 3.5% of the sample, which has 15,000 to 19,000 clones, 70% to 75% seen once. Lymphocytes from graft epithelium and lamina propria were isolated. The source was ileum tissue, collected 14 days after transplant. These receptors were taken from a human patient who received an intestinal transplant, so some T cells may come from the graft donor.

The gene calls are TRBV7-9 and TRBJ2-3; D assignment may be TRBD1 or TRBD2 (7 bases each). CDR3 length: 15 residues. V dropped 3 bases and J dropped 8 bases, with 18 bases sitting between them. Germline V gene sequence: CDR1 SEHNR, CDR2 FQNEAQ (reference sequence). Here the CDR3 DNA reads TGTGCCAGCAGCTTCCAAGACAGGGAGGGGGGTACGCAGTATTTT. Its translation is CASSFQDREGGTQYF.

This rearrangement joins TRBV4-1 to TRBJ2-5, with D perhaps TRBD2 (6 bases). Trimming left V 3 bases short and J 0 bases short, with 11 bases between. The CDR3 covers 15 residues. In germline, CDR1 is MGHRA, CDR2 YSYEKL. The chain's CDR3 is CASSHPGTYQETQYF. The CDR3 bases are TGCGCCAGCAGCCATCCCGGGACTTACCAAGAGACCCAGTACTTC.

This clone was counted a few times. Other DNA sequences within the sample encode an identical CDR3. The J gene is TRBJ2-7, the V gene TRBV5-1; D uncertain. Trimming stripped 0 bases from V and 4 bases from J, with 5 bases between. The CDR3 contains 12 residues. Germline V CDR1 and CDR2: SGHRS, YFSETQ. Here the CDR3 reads CASSLVGYEQYF. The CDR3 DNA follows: TGCGCCAGCAGCTTGGTAGGTTACGAGCAGTACTTC.

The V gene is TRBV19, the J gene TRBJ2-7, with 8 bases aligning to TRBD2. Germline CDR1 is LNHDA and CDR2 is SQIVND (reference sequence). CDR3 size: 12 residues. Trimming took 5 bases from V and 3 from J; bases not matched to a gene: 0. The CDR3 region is CASSGTSYEQYF. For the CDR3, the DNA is TGTGCCAGTAGTGGGACTAGCTACGAGCAGTACTTC.

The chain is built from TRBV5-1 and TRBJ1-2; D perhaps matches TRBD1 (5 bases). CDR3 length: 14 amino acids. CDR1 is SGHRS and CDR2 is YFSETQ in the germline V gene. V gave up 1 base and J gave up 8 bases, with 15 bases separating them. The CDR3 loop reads CASSLSEGTYGYTF. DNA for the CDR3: TGCGCCAGCAGCTTGAGTGAAGGGACGTACGGCTACACCTTC.

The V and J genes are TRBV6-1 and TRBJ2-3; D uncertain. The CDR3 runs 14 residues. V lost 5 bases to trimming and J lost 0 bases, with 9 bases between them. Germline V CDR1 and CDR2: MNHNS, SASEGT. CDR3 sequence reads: CASSTHGSTDTQYF. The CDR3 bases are TGTGCCAGCAGTACCCATGGGAGCACAGATACGCAGTATTTT.

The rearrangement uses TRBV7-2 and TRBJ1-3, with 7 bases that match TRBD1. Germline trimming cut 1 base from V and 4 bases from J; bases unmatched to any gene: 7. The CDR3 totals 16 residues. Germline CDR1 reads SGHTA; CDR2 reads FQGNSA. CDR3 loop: CASSLVSRGNGNTIYF. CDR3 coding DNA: TGTGCCAGCAGCTTAGTAAGCAGGGGGAACGGAAACACCATATATTTT.

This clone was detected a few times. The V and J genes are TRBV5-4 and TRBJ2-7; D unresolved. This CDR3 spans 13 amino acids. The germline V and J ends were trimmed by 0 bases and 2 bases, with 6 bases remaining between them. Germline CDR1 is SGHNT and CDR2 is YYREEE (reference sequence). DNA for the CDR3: TGTGCCAGCAGCTTGGACCCAGCCTACGAGCAGTACTTC. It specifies CASSLDPAYEQYF.

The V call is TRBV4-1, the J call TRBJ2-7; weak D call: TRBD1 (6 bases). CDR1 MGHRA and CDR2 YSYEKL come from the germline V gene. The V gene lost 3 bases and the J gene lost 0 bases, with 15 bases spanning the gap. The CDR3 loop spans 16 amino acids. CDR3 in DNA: TGCGCCAGCAGCCACAGTCCCCAGGGGAGCTCCTACGAGCAGTACTTC. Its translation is CASSHSPQGSSYEQYF.

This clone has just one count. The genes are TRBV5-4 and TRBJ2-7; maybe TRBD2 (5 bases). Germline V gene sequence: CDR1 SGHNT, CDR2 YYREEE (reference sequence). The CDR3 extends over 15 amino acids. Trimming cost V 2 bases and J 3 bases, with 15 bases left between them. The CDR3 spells CASSFSGKSLYEQYF. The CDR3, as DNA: TGTGCCAGCAGCTTTTCGGGAAAGTCCCTCTACGAGCAGTACTTC. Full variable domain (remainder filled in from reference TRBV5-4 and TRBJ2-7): ETGVTQSPTHLIKTRGQQVTLRCSSQSGHNTVSWYQQALGQGPQFIFQYYREEENGRGNFPPRFSGLQFPNYSSELNVNALELDDSALYLCASSFSGKSLYEQYFGPGTRLTVT.

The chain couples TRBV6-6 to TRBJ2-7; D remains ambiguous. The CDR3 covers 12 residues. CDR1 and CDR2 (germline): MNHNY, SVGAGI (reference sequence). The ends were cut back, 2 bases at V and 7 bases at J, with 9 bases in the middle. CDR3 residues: CASSYVNEEQYF. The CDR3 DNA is TGTGCCAGCAGTTACGTCAACGAGGAGCAGTACTTC.

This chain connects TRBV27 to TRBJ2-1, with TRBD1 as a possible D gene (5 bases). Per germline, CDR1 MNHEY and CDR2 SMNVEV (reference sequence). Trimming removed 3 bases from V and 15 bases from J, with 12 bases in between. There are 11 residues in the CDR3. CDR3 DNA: TGTGCCAGCAGTTTTGGGGCCCTATCGTTCTTC. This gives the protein CASSFGALSFF.

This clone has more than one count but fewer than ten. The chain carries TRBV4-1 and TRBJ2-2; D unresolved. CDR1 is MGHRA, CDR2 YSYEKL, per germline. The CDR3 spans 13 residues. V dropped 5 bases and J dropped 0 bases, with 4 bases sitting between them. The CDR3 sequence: CASSATNTGELFF. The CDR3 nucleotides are TGCGCCAGCAGCGCGACGAACACCGGGGAGCTGTTTTTT.

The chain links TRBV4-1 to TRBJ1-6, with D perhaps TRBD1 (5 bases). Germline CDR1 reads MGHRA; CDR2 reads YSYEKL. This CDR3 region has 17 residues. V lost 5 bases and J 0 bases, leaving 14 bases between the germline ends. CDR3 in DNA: TGCGCCAGCAGCAGTCGACAGCTGAGCTCCTATAATTCACCCCTCCACTTT. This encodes CASSSRQLSSYNSPLHF.

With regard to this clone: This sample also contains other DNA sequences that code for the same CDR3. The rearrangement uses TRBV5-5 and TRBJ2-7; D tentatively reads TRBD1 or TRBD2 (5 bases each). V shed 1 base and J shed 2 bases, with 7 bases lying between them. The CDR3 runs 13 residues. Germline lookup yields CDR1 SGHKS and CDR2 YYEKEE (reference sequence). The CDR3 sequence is CASSLWGPYEQYF. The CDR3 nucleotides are TGTGCCAGCAGCTTGTGGGGACCCTACGAGCAGTACTTC. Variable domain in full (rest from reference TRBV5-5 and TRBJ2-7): DAGVTQSPTHLIKTRGQQVTLRCSPISGHKSVSWYQQVLGQGPQFIFQYYEKEERGRGNFPDRFSARQFPNYSSELNVNALLLGDSALYLCASSLWGPYEQYFGPGTRLTVT.

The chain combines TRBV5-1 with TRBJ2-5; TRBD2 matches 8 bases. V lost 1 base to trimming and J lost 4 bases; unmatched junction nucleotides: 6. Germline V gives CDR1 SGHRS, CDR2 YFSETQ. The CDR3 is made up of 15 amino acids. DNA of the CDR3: TGCGCCAGCAGCTTGACTAGCGGTTTAGTAGAGACCCAGTACTTC. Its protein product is CASSLTSGLVETQYF.

The CDR3 bases are TGTGCCAGCAGCAAGTTCCTCCTGAACACTGAAGCTTTCTTT. As protein: CASSKFLLNTEAFF. The chain joins TRBV5-6 to TRBJ1-1; D unresolved. The CDR3 extends over 14 amino acids. Trimming pared 4 bases from V and 0 bases from J, leaving 10 bases between. CDR1 and CDR2 (germline): SGHDT, YYEEEE.

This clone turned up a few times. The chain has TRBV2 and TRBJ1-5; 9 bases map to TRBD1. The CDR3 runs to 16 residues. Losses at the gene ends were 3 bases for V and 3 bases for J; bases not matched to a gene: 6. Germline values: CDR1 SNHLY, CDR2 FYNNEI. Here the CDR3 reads CASSEGQGGFNQPQHF. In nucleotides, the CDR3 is TGTGCCAGCAGTGAGGGACAGGGTGGATTCAATCAGCCCCAGCATTTT.

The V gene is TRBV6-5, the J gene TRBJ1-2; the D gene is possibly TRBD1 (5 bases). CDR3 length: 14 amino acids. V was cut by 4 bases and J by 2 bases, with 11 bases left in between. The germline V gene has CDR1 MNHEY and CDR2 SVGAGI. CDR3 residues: CASSWGSGNYGYTF. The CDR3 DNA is TGTGCCAGCAGTTGGGGCTCGGGAAACTATGGCTACACCTTC.

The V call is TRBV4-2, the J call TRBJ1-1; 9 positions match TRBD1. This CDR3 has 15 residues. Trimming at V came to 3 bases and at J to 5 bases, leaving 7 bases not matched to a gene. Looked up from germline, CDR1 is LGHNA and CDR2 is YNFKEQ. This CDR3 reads CASSHRQGVWTEAFF. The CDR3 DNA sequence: TGTGCCAGCAGCCACCGACAGGGGGTGTGGACTGAAGCTTTCTTT.